This TCR beta chain stems from a study of cytomegalovirus exposure and HLA in healthy donors. The CDR3 covers 16 residues. Germline V gives CDR1 SGHVS, CDR2 FQNEAQ. V was trimmed by 0 bases and J by 3 bases, leaving 14 bases between them. This clone was recorded only once. The antigen remains unidentified. Study conclusions and caveats: TCR beta V segments were, for the most part, productive about 87% or about 30% of the time in an earlier analysis. Altogether, some 170 TCR beta chains were recorded as cytomegalovirus-associated. Rare sequences made up most TCRs, while some public TCRs were found in many donors.

The PCR used 60 Vbeta and 13 Jbeta primers. Generated by immunoSEQ multiplex PCR, the TCRdb table keeps only in-frame clones and is missing some. Among 100,000 to 150,000 clones listed, approximately 85% were seen once. Sequences were obtained from PBMCs. The receptor was derived from a boy aged 5-17 years in good health and CMV-seronegative. The chain employs TRBV7-8 and TRBJ1-2; D is unresolved. The CDR3 DNA follows: TGTGCCAGCAGCTTAGCGCAAGGAGTACCTTACTATGGCTACACCTTC. Its translation is CASSLAQGVPYYGYTF.